Listed here are 24 T cell receptor beta chains from one sample, sequenced in a study of Graves' ophthalmopathy and Graves' hyperthyroidism. CDR3 regions of TCR beta were amplified from RNA transcripts. HTBI primers served in a first-round RT-PCR, which a second-round multiplex PCR followed. TCRdb reprocessed the multiplex PCR reads via MiXCR and lists one record per CDR3 protein. The sample shows hundreds of thousands of distinct CDR3 sequences, 20% to 25% of them seen only once. Specimen: peripheral blood. The receptors were gathered from a young woman with stable Graves' hyperthyroidism. Some clones in this sample may be carry-over from other donors' samples.

This clonotype came up many times. The CDR3 DNA follows: TGTGCCAGCAGTCTAGGGGTTAGGGACACTGAAGCTTTCTTT. Translation gives CASSLGVRDTEAFF. The rearrangement links TRBV4-2 to TRBJ1-1, with D perhaps TRBD1 (5 bases). The CDR3 length is 14 residues. Germline loops: CDR1 LGHNA, CDR2 YNFKEQ. The V end lost 6 bases, the J end lost 3 bases, and 14 bases lay between the germline ends.

This clonotype was counted many times. This chain joins TRBV29-1 and TRBJ2-2, with a possible D match to TRBD1 (5 bases). The CDR3 is made up of 13 amino acids. The V and J ends lost 6 bases and 4 bases respectively, with 12 bases between them. Germline V gives CDR1 SQVTM, CDR2 ANQGSEA. The CDR3 protein is CSVKARATGELFF. As DNA, the CDR3 is TGCAGCGTGAAGGCCAGGGCCACCGGGGAGCTGTTTTTT.

In its sample, this clonotype was seen a few times. The rearrangement uses TRBV6-2 or TRBV6-3 and TRBJ2-2; no definite D call. Germline V gives CDR1 MNHEY, CDR2 SVGEGT. Trimming pared 0 bases from V and 5 bases from J, leaving 7 bases between. The CDR3 totals 14 residues. The CDR3 DNA sequence: TGTGCCAGCAGTTACTCCCGGGCGACCGGGGAGCTGTTTTTT. Its translation: CASSYSRATGELFF.

This clonotype was detected many times. V is TRBV20-1 and J is TRBJ2-5, with D perhaps being TRBD1 or TRBD2 (5 bases each). This CDR3 has 14 amino acids. Deletions cut 1 base from V and 1 base from J, with 10 bases between. Germline CDR1 and CDR2: DFQATT and SNEGSKA (reference sequence). The CDR3 loop reads CSARAGRIQETQYF. For the CDR3, the DNA is TGCAGTGCTAGAGCGGGACGGATCCAAGAGACCCAGTACTTC.

This clonotype was detected many times. The gene calls are TRBV24-1 and TRBJ1-5; D might be TRBD1 (5 bases). Trimming removed 9 bases from V and 1 base from J, with 9 bases in between. This CDR3 comprises 13 residues. The germline V gene encodes CDR1 KGHDR and CDR2 SFDVKD. CDR3 in DNA: TGTGCCACCGGAAGGGACAGCAATCAGCCCCAGCATTTT. Its protein product is CATGRDSNQPQHF.

This clonotype appeared many times. CDR3 sequence reads: CSARDKRGVSYEQYF. As DNA, the CDR3 is TGCAGTGCTAGAGATAAACGAGGGGTCTCCTACGAGCAGTACTTC. The chain carries TRBV20-1 and TRBJ2-7; the D gene could be TRBD1 or TRBD2 (5 bases each). V was shortened by 0 bases and J by 0 bases, with 12 bases between the two germline ends. The CDR3 loop spans 15 amino acids. Germline-derived CDR1 and CDR2 are DFQATT and SNEGSKA (reference sequence).

In its sample, this clonotype was seen a few times. The chain joins TRBV28 to TRBJ2-7; no reliable D call. The CDR3 is 13 amino acids. The germline gives CDR1 MDHEN, CDR2 SYDVKM. With 2 bases removed from V and 2 bases from J, the gap between germline ends came to 7 bases. The CDR3 DNA reads as TGTGCCAGCAGTTTAAACTACCCCTACGAGCAGTACTTC. Translated, it gives CASSLNYPYEQYF.

The sample holds many counts of this clonotype. This chain joins TRBV6-2 or TRBV6-3 and TRBJ2-2; 8 bases align to TRBD2. The junction had 17 bases not matched to a gene; V was cut back by 0 bases and J by 5 bases. Per germline, CDR1 MNHEY and CDR2 SVGEGT. The CDR3 spans 20 residues. CDR3 loop: CASSYSGGLTAGVLTGELFF. CDR3 sequence (DNA): TGTGCCAGCAGTTACTCTGGGGGCCTAACAGCGGGAGTCTTGACCGGGGAGCTGTTTTTT.

This clonotype was recorded at least ten times. V gene TRBV4-1 combines with J gene TRBJ2-2; 9 bases fit TRBD2. J lost 1 base, V lost 0 bases, and 6 bases had no gene match. CDR3 length: 18 amino acids. CDR1 is MGHRA and CDR2 is YSYEKL in the germline V gene. The CDR3 spells CASSQEPSGAWNTGELFF. The CDR3 region has the DNA TGCGCCAGCAGCCAAGAACCTAGCGGGGCGTGGAACACCGGGGAGCTGTTTTTT.

The V gene is TRBV28, the J gene TRBJ1-5; D is perhaps TRBD1 (5 bases). Germline CDR1 reads MDHEN; CDR2 reads SYDVKM. Trimming took 8 bases from V and 6 from J, leaving 8 bases between them. The CDR3 length is 11 residues. In nucleotides, the CDR3 is TGTGCCAGCCGGGACGGTCAGCCCCAGCATTTT. Protein product: CASRDGQPQHF. The full variable domain, its missing parts supplied by reference TRBV28 and TRBJ1-5, is DVKVTQSSRYLVKRTGEKVFLECVQDMDHENMFWYRQDPGLGLRLIYFSYDVKMKEKGDIPEGYSVSREKKERFSLILESASTNQTSMYLCASRDGQPQHFGDGTRLSIL.

This clonotype was counted at least ten times. The V and J genes are TRBV11-3 and TRBJ2-2, with TRBD2 matching over 8 bases. CDR3 length: 15 residues. V was pared by 6 bases and J by 5 bases, with 8 bases of the junction left unmatched. CDR1 SGHNT and CDR2 YENEEA come from the germline V gene. Here the CDR3 reads CASRPGGGRTGELFF. CDR3 nucleotides: TGTGCCAGCAGACCCGGCGGGGGGCGAACCGGGGAGCTGTTTTTT. The full variable domain, with the rest looked up from reference TRBV11-3 and TRBJ2-2, is EAGVVQSPRYKIIEKKQPVAFWCNPISGHNTLYWYLQNLGQGPELLIRYENEEAVDDSQLPKDRFSAERLKGVDSTLKIQPAELGDSAVYLCASRPGGGRTGELFFGEGSRLTVL.

Turning to this clonotype: A much larger clonotype is one base distant, so this may be a read error. J is TRBJ1-6 and V is TRBV2; no clear D. The CDR3 is 14 amino acids. Germline lookup yields CDR1 SNHLY and CDR2 FYNNEI. The CDR3 DNA follows: TGTGCCAGCAGTTGGACTCCGCGAAATTCACACCTCCACTTT. It translates to CASSWTPRNSHLHF.

This chain uses TRBV30 with TRBJ1-5; 7 bases are shared with TRBD1. Germline loops: CDR1 GTSNPN, CDR2 SVGIG (reference sequence). V dropped 4 bases and J dropped 7; count of bases not matched to a gene: 7. CDR3 length equals 13 residues. The CDR3: CAWTPDRYQPQHF. As DNA, the CDR3 is TGTGCCTGGACTCCGGACAGGTACCAGCCCCAGCATTTT.

This clonotype was seen a handful of times. Since the CDR3 does not end with the conserved phenylalanine or tryptophan, this likely comes from a read error. The DNA is left out, because the CDR3 cannot be placed on it with certainty; the CDR3 is given as TCRdb lists it. The chain employs TRBV3-2 and TRBJ1-1. TRBV3-2 is a listed pseudogene. The CDR3 spans 12 amino acids, including both terminal residues. The CDR3 loop is CASGQLNTEAFL.

The sample holds a few counts of this clonotype. The CDR3 is CAISDGSSRGRAVGELFF. CDR3 DNA: TGTGCCATCAGTGACGGGTCTTCGAGAGGGAGGGCAGTCGGGGAGCTGTTTTTT. V gene TRBV10-3 combines with J gene TRBJ2-2, with 7 bases fitting TRBD2. The V gene's germline CDR1 is ENHRY and CDR2 SYGVKD. The CDR3 runs 18 residues. The V gene end was trimmed by 3 bases and the J gene end by 7 bases; junction bases not matched to a gene: 17.

This clonotype was observed many times. V gene TRBV19 combines with J gene TRBJ1-2; D might be TRBD1 (5 bases). V lost 3 bases, J lost 2 bases, and 10 bases lay in between. CDR3 length: 14 amino acids. The V gene's germline CDR1 is LNHDA and CDR2 SQIVND (reference sequence). This CDR3 is CASSIRRQNYGYTF. DNA for the CDR3: TGTGCCAGTAGTATTAGAAGACAGAACTATGGCTACACCTTC.

Comments on this clonotype: An end of the junction differs from the germline gene, which may be a read error. The chain uses TRBV12-3 or TRBV12-4 and TRBJ1-5; TRBD1 matches 7 bases. The length of the CDR3 is 15 residues. This chain's CDR3 is CASKRDSTSYQPQHF. The DNA for the CDR3 is TGTGCCAGCAAAAGGGACAGCACCAGCTATCAGCCTCAGCATTTT.

This clonotype was picked up a small number of times. The chain has TRBV6-1 and TRBJ1-5; D gene unclear. Germline CDR1 and CDR2: MNHNS and SASEGT. This CDR3 spans 14 amino acids. V was shortened by 5 bases and J by 0 bases, with 8 bases between the two germline ends. CDR3 nucleotides: TGTGCCAGCAGTAGAGAGCATAGCAATCAGCCCCAGCATTTT. This translates into CASSREHSNQPQHF.

The chain combines TRBV24-1 with TRBJ1-2; tentatively, D is TRBD1 (5 bases). Germline CDR1 KGHDR, CDR2 SFDVKD. The CDR3 contains 13 residues. V lost 4 bases, J lost 6 bases, and 11 bases lay in between. CDR3 in DNA: TGTGCCACCAGTGACAGGGAGTCGAATGGCTACACCTTC. It yields the protein CATSDRESNGYTF.

This sequence joins TRBV20-1 and TRBJ1-2; the match to TRBD1 covers 7 bases. V lost 1 base and J lost 3; bases outside the gene matches: 8. This CDR3 comprises 15 residues. Germline V gene lookup returns CDR1 DFQATT and CDR2 SNEGSKA (reference sequence). CDR3 region: CSARAVDRADYGYTF. The CDR3 DNA is TGCAGTGCTAGAGCCGTTGACAGGGCCGACTATGGCTACACCTTC.

This clonotype was observed many times. The chain joins TRBV27 to TRBJ2-2; a possible D gene is TRBD1 (5 bases). Germline lookup yields CDR1 MNHEY and CDR2 SMNVEV (reference sequence). With 2 bases removed from V and 6 bases from J, the gap between germline ends came to 13 bases. CDR3 size: 15 residues. The CDR3 region is CASSLEGAGAGELFF. Written as DNA, the CDR3 is TGTGCCAGCAGTTTAGAAGGGGCTGGGGCCGGGGAGCTGTTTTTT.

This clonotype was seen ten or more times. The J gene is TRBJ2-2, the V gene TRBV5-1; TRBD2 agrees at 10 bases. The V and J ends lost 4 bases and 1 base, in that order; junction bases with no gene match: 4. Germline CDR1 reads SGHRS; CDR2 reads YFSETQ. CDR3 length: 16 amino acids. This CDR3 reads CASSARTSGNTGELFF. The CDR3 DNA reads as TGCGCCAGCAGCGCCCGGACTAGCGGGAACACCGGGGAGCTGTTTTTT.

Ten or more counts support this clonotype. The V call is TRBV6-1, the J call TRBJ2-7, with TRBD2 as a possible D gene (5 bases). Trimming shortened V by 7 bases and J by 9 bases, and 22 bases separated the two germline ends. The CDR3 extends over 14 amino acids. Per the germline V gene, CDR1 is MNHNS and CDR2 is SASEGT. CDR3 sequence: CASTPGSLLFVQYF. The CDR3 bases are TGTGCCAGCACCCCGGGATCCCTACTCTTCGTGCAGTACTTC.

The V gene is TRBV7-2, the J gene TRBJ2-2; D unclear. Trimming removed 1 base from V and 9 bases from J, with 3 bases in between. Germline V gives CDR1 SGHTA, CDR2 FQGNSA. There are 11 residues in the CDR3. CDR3 amino acids: CASSLERELFF. Here the CDR3 DNA reads TGTGCCAGCAGCTTAGAGCGGGAGCTGTTTTTT.